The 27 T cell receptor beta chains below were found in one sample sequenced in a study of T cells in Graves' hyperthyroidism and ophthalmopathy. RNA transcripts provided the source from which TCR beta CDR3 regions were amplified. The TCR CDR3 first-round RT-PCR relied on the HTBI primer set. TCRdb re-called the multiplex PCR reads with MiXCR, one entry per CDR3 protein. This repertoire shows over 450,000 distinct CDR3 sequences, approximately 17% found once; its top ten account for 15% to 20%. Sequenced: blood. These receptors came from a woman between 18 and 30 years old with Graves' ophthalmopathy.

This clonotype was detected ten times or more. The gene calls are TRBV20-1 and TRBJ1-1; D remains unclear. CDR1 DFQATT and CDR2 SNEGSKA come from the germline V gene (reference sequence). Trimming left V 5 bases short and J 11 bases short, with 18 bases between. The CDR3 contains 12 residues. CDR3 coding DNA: TGCAGTGCTCGGCGGCAAGGGAACGAGGCTTTCTTT. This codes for CSARRQGNEAFF.

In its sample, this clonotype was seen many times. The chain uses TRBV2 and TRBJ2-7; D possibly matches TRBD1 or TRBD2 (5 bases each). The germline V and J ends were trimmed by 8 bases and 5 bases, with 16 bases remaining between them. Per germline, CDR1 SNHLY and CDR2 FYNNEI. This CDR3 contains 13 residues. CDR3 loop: CASEGDPGDEQYF. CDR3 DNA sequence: TGTGCCAGCGAAGGGGACCCCGGGGACGAGCAGTACTTC.

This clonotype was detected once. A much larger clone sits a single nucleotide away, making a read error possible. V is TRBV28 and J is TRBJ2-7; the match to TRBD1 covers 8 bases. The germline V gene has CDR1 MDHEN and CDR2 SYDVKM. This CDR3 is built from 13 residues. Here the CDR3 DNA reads TGTGCCAGCAGTAGCAGGGGGCCCTACGAGCCGTACTTC. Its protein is CASSSRGPYEPYF.

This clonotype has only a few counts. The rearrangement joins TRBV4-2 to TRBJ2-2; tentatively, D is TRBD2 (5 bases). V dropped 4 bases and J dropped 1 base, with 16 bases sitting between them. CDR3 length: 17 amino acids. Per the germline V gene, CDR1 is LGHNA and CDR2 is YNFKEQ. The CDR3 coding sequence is TGTGCCAGCAGCCGCATATTGGGCGGGCGGAACACCGGGGAGCTGTTTTTT. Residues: CASSRILGGRNTGELFF.

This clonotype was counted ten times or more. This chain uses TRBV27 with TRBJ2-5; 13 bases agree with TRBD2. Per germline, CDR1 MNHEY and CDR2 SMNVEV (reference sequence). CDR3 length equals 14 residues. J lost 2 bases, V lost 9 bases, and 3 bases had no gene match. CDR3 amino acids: CASRLAGGQETQYF. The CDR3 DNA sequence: TGTGCCAGTAGACTAGCGGGGGGACAAGAGACCCAGTACTTC.

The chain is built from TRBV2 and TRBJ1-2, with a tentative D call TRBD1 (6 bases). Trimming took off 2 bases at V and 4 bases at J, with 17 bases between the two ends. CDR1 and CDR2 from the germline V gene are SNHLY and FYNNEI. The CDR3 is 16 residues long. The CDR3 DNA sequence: TGTGCCAGCAGTGAAATTTGGGGGGGCTGGAGCTATGGCTACACCTTC. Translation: CASSEIWGGWSYGYTF.

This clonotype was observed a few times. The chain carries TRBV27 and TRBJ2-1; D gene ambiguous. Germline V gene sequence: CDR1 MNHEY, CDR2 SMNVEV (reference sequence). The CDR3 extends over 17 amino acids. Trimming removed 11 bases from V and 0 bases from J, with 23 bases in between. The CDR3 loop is CAHVRSPASSSYNEQFF. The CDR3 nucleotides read TGTGCCCACGTGCGGTCACCAGCGTCCAGCTCCTACAATGAGCAGTTCTTC.

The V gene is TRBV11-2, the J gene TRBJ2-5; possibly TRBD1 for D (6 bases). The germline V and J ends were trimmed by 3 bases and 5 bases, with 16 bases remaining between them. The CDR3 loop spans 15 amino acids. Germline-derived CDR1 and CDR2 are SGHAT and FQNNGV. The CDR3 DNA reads TGTGCCAGCAGCTTGAAAAAAGGGGGAAGGGAGACCCAGTACTTC. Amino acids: CASSLKKGGRETQYF.

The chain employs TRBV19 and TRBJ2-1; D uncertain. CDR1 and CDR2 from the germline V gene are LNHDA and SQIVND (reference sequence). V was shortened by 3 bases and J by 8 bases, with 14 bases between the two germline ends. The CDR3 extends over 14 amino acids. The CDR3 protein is CASSIRLVGDEQFF. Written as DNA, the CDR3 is TGTGCCAGTAGTATCCGATTGGTTGGCGATGAGCAGTTCTTC.

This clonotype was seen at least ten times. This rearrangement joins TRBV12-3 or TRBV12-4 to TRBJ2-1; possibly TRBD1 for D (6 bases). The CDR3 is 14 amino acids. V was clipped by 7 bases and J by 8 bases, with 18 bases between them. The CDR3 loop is CASTPGERAHEQFF. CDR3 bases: TGTGCCAGCACCCCAGGGGAGAGAGCCCATGAGCAGTTCTTC.

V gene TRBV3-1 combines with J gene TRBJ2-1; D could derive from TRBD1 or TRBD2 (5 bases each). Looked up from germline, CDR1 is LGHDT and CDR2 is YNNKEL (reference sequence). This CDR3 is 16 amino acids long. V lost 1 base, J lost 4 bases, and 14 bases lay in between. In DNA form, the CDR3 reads TGTGCCAGCAGCCAAGTGTACGGGACCATATACAATGAGCAGTTCTTC. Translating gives CASSQVYGTIYNEQFF.

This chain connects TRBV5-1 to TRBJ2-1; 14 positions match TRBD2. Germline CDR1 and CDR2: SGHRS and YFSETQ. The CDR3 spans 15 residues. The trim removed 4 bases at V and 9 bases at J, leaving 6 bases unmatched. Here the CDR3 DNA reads TGCGCCAGCAGCCGACTAGCGGGGGGGCGTATTGAGCAGTTCTTC. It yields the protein CASSRLAGGRIEQFF.

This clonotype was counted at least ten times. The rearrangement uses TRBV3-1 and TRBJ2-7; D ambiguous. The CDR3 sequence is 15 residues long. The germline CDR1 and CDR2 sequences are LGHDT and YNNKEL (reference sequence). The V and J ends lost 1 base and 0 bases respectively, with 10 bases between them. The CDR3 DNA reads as TGTGCCAGCAGCCAAGGCTACCGATTCTCCTACGAGCAGTACTTC. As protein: CASSQGYRFSYEQYF.

The CDR3 loop is CASSLRGDSYNEQFF. CDR3 nucleotides: TGTGCCAGCAGCTTAAGGGGTGATTCCTACAATGAGCAGTTCTTC. This rearrangement joins TRBV7-3 to TRBJ2-1; D remains ambiguous. Germline CDR1 is SGHTA and CDR2 is FQGTGA. V lost 1 base, J lost 1 base, and 8 bases lay in between. The length of the CDR3 is 15 residues.

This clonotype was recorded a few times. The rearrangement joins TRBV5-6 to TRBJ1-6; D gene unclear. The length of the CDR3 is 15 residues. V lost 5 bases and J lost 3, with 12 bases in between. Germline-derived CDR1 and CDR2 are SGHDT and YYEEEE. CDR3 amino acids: CASRGLQNYNSPLHF. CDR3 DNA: TGTGCCAGCAGAGGATTACAGAACTATAATTCACCCCTCCACTTT.

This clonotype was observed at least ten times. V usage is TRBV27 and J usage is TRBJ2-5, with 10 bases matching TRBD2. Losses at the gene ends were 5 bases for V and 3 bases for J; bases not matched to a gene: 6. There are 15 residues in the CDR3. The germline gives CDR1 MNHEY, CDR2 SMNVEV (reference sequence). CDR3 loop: CASSTQRGGKETQYF. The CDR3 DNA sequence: TGTGCCAGCAGTACCCAGCGGGGGGGTAAAGAGACCCAGTACTTC.

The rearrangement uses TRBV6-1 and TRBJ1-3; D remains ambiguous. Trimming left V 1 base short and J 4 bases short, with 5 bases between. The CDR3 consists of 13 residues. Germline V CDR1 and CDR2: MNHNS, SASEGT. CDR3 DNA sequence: TGTGCCAGCAGTGAAGTCTTCGGAAACACCATATATTTT. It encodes CASSEVFGNTIYF.

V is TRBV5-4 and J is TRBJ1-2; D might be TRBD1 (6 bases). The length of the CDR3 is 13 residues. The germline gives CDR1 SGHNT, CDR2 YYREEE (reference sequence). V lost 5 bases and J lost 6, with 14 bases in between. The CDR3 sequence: CASRSGGANGYTF. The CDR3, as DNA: TGTGCCAGCAGATCCGGGGGCGCAAATGGCTACACCTTC.

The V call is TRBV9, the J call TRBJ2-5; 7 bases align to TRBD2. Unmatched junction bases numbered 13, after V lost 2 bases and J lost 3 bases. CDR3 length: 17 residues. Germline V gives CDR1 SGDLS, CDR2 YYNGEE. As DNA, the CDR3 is TGTGCCAGCAGCGTTGGGGGGGGGGGGAGAGCGGAAGAGACCCAGTACTTC. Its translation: CASSVGGGGRAEETQYF.

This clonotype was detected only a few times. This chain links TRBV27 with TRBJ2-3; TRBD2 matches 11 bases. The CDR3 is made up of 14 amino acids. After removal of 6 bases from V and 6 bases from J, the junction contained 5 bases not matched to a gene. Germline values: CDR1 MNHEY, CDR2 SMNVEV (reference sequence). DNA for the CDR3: TGTGCCAGCAGGATACTAGCGGGGGAGGATACGCAGTATTTT. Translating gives CASRILAGEDTQYF.

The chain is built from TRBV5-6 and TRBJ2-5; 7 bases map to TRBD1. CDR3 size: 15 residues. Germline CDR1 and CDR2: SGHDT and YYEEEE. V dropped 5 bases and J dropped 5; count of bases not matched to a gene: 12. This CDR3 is CASRPGQNAWETQYF. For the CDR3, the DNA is TGTGCCAGCAGACCGGGACAGAATGCTTGGGAGACCCAGTACTTC.

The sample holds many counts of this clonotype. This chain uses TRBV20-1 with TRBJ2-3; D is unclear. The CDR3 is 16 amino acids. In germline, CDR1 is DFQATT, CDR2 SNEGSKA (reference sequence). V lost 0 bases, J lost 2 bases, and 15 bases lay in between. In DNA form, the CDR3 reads TGCAGTGCTAGAGATCTGGCCGGCCCCTCCACAGATACGCAGTATTTT. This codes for CSARDLAGPSTDTQYF.

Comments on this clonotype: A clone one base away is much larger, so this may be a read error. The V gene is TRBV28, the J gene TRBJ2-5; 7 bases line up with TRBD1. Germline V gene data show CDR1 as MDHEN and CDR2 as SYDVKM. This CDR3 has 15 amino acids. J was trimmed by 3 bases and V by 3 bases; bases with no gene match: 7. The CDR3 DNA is TGTGCCAGCAGTTTCCGGGACAGCGTCGAAGAGACCCAGTACTTC. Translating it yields CASSFRDSVEETQYF.

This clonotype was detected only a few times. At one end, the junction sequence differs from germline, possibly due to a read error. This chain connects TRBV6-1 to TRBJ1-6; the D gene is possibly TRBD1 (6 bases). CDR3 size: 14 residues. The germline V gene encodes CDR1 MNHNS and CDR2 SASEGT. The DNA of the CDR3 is TGTGCCGGCAGTGAACAGGGTGGTAATTCACCCCTCCACTTT. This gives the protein CAGSEQGGNSPLHF.

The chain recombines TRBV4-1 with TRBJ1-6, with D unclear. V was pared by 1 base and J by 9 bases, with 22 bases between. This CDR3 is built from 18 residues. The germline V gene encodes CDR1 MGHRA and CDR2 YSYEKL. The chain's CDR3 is CASSQVRPGRSLASPLHF. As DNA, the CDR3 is TGCGCCAGCAGCCAAGTCCGACCCGGACGGTCACTGGCTTCACCCCTCCACTTT.

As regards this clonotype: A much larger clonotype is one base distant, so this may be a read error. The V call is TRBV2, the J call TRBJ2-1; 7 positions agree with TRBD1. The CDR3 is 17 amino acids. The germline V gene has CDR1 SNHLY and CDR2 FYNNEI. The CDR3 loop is CASSLGPGQETYNGQFF. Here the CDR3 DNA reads TGTGCCAGCAGTTTAGGCCCAGGACAGGAAACCTACAATGGGCAGTTCTTC.

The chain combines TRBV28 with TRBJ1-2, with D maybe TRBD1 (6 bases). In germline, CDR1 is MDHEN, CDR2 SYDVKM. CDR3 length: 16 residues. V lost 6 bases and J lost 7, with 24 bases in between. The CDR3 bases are TGTGCCAGCAGCGAATACGCCCTCAGGGGCGACGGTGGCTACACCTTC. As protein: CASSEYALRGDGGYTF.